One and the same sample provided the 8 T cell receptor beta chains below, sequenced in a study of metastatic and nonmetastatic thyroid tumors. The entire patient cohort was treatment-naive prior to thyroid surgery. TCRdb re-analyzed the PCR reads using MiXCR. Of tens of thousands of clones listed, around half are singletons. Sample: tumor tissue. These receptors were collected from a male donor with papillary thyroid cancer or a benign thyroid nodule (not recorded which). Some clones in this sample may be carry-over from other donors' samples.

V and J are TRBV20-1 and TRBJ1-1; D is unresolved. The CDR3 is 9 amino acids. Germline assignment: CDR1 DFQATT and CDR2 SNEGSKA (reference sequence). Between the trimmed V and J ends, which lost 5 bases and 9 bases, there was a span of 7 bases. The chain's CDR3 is CSAVDKAFF. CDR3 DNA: TGCAGTGCTGTTGACAAAGCTTTCTTT.

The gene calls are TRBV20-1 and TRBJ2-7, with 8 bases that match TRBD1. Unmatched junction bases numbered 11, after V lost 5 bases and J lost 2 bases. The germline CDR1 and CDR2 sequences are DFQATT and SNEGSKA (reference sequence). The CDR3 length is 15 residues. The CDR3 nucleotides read TGCAGTGCTTACTCCGGACAGGGTAATACCTACGAGCAGTACTTC. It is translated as CSAYSGQGNTYEQYF.

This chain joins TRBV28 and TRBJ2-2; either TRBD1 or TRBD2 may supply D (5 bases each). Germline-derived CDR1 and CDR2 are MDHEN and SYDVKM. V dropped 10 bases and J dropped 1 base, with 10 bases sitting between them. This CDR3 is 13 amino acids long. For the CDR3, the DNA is TGTGCCACCGGGGACGGGAACACCGGGGAGCTGTTTTTT. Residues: CATGDGNTGELFF.

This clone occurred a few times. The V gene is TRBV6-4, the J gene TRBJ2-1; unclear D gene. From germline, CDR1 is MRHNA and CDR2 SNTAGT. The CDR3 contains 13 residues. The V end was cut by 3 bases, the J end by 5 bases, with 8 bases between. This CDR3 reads CASSEGPNNEQFF. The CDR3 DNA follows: TGTGCCAGCAGTGAGGGTCCGAACAATGAGCAGTTCTTC.

The CDR3 spells CASSPRVSRPEAFF. The CDR3 DNA reads as TGTGCCAGCAGCCCCCGAGTATCGCGGCCTGAAGCTTTCTTT. The chain employs TRBV9 and TRBJ1-1; D remains unclear. Per the germline V gene, CDR1 is SGDLS and CDR2 is YYNGEE. Trimming shortened V by 4 bases and J by 6 bases, and 16 bases separated the two germline ends. CDR3 length equals 14 residues.

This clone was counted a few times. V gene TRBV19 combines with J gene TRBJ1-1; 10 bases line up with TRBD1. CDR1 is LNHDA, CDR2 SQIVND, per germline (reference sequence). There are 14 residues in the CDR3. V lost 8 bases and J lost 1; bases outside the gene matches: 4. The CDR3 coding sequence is TGTGCCAGTGTGGACAGGGGGACGAACACTGAAGCTTTCTTT. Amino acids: CASVDRGTNTEAFF.

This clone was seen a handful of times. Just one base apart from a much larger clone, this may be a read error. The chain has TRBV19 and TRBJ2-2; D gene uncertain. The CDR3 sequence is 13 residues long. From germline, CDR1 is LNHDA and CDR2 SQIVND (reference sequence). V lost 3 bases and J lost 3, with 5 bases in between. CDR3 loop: CASSMWHTGELFF. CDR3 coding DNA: TGTGCCAGTAGTATGTGGCACACCGGGGAGCTGTTTTTT.

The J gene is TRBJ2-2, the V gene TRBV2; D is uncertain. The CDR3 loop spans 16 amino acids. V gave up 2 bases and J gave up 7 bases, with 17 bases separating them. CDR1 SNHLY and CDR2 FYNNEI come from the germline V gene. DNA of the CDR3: TGTGCCAGCAGTGAATACCGGGCAGTAGACGGCGGGGAGCTGTTTTTT. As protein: CASSEYRAVDGGELFF.